This is a list of T cell receptor beta chains from one sample in a study of technical replicates of blood from a handful of donors. TCRdb's copy holds only in-frame clones and misses some; the assay was immunoSEQ multiplex PCR. The table has over 50,000 clones, around 97% seen once. Sequencing input: T cells isolated from PBMCs. The receptors here all came from a human donor in good health. Each CDR3 is given with its conserved first and last residue. A D gene is named only where the DNA matches it firmly.

v_gene	j_gene	d_gene	CDR3nt	CDR3aa
TRBV7-2	TRBJ1-1	.	TGTGCCAGCAGCTTTGATTACAGGATGCGCACTGAAGCTTTCTTT	CASSFDYRMRTEAFF
TRBV6-1	TRBJ1-5	.	TGTGCCAGCGGGCAGTATAGCAATCAGCCCCAGCATTTT	CASGQYSNQPQHF
TRBV27	TRBJ2-2	.	TGTGCCAGCAGTAGTACCCACAGCGGCCAAGCCGGGGAGCTGTTTTTT	CASSSTHSGQAGELFF
TRBV2	TRBJ2-1	TRBD2	TGTGCCAGCACTGGGTGGGGGGGGAGCTCCTACAATGAGCAGTTCTTC	CASTGWGGSSYNEQFF
TRBV7-9	TRBJ2-7	.	TGTGCCAGCAGCTTAGAGAACCTTCAGGGAGAGCAGTACTTC	CASSLENLQGEQYF
TRBV2	TRBJ2-2	TRBD1	TGTGCCAGCAAGGACAGGGTGTTGCCCGGGGAGCTGTTTTTT	CASKDRVLPGELFF
TRBV6-4	TRBJ1-1	.	TGTGCCAGCAGGAACGGTGTGAACACTGAAGCTTTCTTT	CASRNGVNTEAFF
TRBV27	TRBJ2-1	.	TGTGCCAGCAGTCGAAAGCTGGGGCTTGACAATGAGCAGTTCTTC	CASSRKLGLDNEQFF
TRBV10-3	TRBJ2-1	.	TGTGCCATCAGTGAGACAGGGTTCGATGAGCAGTTCTTC	CAISETGFDEQFF
TRBV30	TRBJ2-5	.	TGTGCCTGGAGTTCCCCGGAGACCCAGTACTTC	CAWSSPETQYF
TRBV9	TRBJ2-5	TRBD1	TGTGCCAGCAGCGCAAAGCGCGACAGGGTAGAGACCCAGTACTTC	CASSAKRDRVETQYF